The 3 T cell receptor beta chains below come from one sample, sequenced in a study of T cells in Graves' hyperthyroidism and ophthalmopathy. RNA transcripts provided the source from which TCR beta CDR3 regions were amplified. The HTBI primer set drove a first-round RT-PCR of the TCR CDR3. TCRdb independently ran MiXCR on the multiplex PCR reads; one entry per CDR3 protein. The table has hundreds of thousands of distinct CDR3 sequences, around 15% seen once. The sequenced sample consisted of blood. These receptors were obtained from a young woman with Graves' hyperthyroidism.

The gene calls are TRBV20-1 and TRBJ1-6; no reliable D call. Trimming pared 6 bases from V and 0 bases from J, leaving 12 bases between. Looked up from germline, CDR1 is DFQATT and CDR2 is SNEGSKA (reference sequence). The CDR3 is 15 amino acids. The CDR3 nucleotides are TGCAGTGCCACCGACGCGAGCTCCTATAATTCACCCCTCCACTTT. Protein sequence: CSATDASSYNSPLHF.

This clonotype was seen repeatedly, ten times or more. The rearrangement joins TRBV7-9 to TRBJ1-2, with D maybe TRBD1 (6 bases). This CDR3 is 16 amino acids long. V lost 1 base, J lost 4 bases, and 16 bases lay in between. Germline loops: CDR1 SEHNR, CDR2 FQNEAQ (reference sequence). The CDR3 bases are TGTGCCAGCAGCTTAGATTGGACAGTGATTCTCTATGGCTACACCTTC. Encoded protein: CASSLDWTVILYGYTF. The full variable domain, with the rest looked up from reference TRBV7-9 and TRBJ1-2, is DTGVSQNPRHKITKRGQNVTFRCDPISEHNRLYWYRQTLGQGPEFLTYFQNEAQLEKSRLLSDRFSAERPKGSFSTLEIQRTEQGDSAMYLCASSLDWTVILYGYTFGSGTRLTVV.

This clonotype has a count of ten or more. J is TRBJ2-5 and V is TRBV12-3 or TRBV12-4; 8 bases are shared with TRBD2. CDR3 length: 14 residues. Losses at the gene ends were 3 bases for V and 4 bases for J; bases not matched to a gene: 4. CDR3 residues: CASSLRLAGETQYF. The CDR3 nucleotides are TGTGCCAGCAGTTTGAGGCTAGCGGGAGAGACCCAGTACTTC.